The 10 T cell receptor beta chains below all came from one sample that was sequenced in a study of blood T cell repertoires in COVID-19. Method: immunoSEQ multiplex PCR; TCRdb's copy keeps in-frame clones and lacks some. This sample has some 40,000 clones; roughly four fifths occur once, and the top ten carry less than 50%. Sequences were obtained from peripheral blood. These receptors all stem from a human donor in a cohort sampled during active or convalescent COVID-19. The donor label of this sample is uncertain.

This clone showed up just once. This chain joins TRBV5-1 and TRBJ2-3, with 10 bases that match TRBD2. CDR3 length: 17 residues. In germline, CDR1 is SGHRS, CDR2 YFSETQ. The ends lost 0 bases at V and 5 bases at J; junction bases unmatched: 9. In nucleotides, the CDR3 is TGCGCCAGCAGCTTGGGGCTAGCGGGAGATAACGGAGATACGCAGTATTTT. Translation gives CASSLGLAGDNGDTQYF.

The CDR3 sequence is CASSYSGTRNTGELFF. As DNA, the CDR3 is TGTGCCAGCAGTTACTCAGGGACACGTAACACCGGGGAGCTGTTTTTT. The rearrangement joins TRBV6-5 to TRBJ2-2; a possible D gene is TRBD1 (6 bases). The CDR3 is 16 amino acids. V lost 0 bases to trimming and J lost 2 bases, with 10 bases between them. CDR1 is MNHEY and CDR2 is SVGAGI in the germline V gene.

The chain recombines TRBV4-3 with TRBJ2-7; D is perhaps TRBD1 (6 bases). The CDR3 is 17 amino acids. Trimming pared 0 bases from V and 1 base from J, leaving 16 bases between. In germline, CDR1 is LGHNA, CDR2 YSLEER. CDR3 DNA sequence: TGCGCCAGCAGCCAAGAATTCGACAGGAGTTTTTCCTACGAGCAGTACTTC. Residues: CASSQEFDRSFSYEQYF.

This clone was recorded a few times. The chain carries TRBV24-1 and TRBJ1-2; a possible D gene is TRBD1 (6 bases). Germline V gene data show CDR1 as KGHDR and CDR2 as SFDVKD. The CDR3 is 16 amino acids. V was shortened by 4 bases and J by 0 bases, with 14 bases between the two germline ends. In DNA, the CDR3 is TGTGCCACCAGTGACCCCCACAGGGCCCCTAACTATGGCTACACCTTC. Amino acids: CATSDPHRAPNYGYTF.

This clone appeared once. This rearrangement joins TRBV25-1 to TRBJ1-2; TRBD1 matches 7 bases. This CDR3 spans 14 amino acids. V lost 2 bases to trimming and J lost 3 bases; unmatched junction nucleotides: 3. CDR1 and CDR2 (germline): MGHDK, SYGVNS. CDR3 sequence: CASSEKDRDYGYTF. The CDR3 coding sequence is TGTGCCAGCAGTGAAAAAGACAGGGACTATGGCTACACCTTC.

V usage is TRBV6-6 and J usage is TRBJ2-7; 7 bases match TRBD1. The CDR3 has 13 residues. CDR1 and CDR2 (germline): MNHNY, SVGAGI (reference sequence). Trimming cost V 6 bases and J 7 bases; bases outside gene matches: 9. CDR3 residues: CASSLRGQGEQYF. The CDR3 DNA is TGTGCCAGCAGCCTTAGGGGGCAGGGAGAGCAGTACTTC.

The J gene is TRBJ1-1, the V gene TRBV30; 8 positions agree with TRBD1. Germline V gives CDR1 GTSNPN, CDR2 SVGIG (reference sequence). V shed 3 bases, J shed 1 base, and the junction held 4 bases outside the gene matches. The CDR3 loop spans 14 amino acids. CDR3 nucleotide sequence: TGTGCCTGGAGCACAGGGGGAGAGAACACTGAAGCTTTCTTT. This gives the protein CAWSTGGENTEAFF. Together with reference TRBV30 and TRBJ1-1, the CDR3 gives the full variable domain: SQTIHQWPATLVQPVGSPLSLECTVEGTSNPNLYWYRQAAGRGLQLLFYSVGIGQISSEVPQNLSASRPQDRQFILSSKKLLLSDSGFYLCAWSTGGENTEAFFGQGTRLTVV.

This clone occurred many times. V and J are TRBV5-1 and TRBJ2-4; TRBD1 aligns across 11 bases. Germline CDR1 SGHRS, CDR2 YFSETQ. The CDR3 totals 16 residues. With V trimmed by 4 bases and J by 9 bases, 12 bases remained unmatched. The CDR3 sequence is CASSPQGDRGSSIQYF. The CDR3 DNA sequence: TGCGCCAGCAGCCCGCAGGGGGACAGGGGGTCCTCCATTCAGTACTTC.

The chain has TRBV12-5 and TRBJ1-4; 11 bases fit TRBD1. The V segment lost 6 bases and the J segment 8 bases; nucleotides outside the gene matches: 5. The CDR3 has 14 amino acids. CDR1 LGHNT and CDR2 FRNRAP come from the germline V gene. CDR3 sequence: CASGPGQGDEKLFF. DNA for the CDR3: TGTGCTAGTGGACCGGGACAGGGGGACGAAAAACTGTTTTTT.

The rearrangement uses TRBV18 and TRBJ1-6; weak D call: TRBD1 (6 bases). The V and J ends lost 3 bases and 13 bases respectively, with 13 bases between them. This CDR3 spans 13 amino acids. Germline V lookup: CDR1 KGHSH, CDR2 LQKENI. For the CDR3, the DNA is TGTGCCAGCTCACCGGAGGACAGACGCCCCCTCCACTTT. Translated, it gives CASSPEDRRPLHF. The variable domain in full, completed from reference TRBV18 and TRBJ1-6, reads NAGVMQNPRHLVRRRGQEARLRCSPMKGHSHVYWYRQLPEEGLKFMVYLQKENIIDESGMPKERFSAEFPKEGPSILRIQQVVRGDSAAYFCASSPEDRRPLHFGNGTRLTVT.